The 21 T cell receptor beta chains given below trace back to one sample, sequenced in a study of CD8+CD57+ T cells in acquired aplastic anemia. Genomic DNA was employed as the template in profiling TCR beta VDJ and CDR3. TCRdb called the reads again in MiXCR, with one record for every CDR3 protein. Counted here are 300,000 or so distinct CDR3 sequences, about 50% occurring once; the ten biggest clones make up under 1.5%. Only patients with CD8+CD57+ cell expansion on flow cytometry were chosen for sequencing. Sequenced material: sorted CD4+, CD8+, or CD8+CD57+ T cells (not recorded which) from PBMCs. These receptors all come from a human donor with aplastic anemia.

Concerning this clonotype: Relative to the germline gene, one junction end is altered; a read error may explain this. This rearrangement joins TRBV7-7 to TRBJ2-3; 15 positions agree with TRBD2. The CDR3 sequence is 16 residues long. CDR1 is SSHAT, CDR2 FNYEAQ, per germline (reference sequence). CDR3: CASSLGLAGGGDTQYF. The CDR3 nucleotides read TGTGCTAGCAGCCTCGGACTAGCGGGGGGGGGGGATACGCAGTATTTT.

This clonotype appeared a single time. The chain uses TRBV20-1 and TRBJ2-3; 9 bases are shared with TRBD1. This CDR3 is built from 13 residues. Germline V CDR1 and CDR2: DFQATT, SNEGSKA (reference sequence). V trimming: 7 bases; J trimming: 6 bases; junction bases outside the gene matches: 8. In DNA form, the CDR3 reads TGCAGTGTTCGGACAGGGGCTTTGGATACGCAGTATTTT. Its translation is CSVRTGALDTQYF.

The V gene is TRBV9, the J gene TRBJ2-3; D gene ambiguous. The V gene lost 4 bases and the J gene lost 4 bases, with 22 bases spanning the gap. This CDR3 is built from 17 residues. Germline assignment: CDR1 SGDLS and CDR2 YYNGEE. CDR3 bases: TGTGCCAGCAGCCCCCGACAAGAACATATGAAGGCAGATACGCAGTATTTT. It codes for CASSPRQEHMKADTQYF.

For the CDR3, the DNA is TGTGCCATCAGATCTCCGGGACAAGACTACAATGAGCAGTTCTTC. As protein: CAIRSPGQDYNEQFF. The chain joins TRBV10-3 to TRBJ2-1, with D possibly matching TRBD1 (6 bases). The V end was cut by 6 bases, the J end by 3 bases, with 15 bases between. This CDR3 spans 15 amino acids. CDR1 is ENHRY and CDR2 is SYGVKD in the germline V gene.

This clonotype occurred many times. The chain combines TRBV5-1 with TRBJ1-1; maybe TRBD1 (5 bases). Deletions cut 0 bases from V and 8 bases from J, with 14 bases between. Germline values: CDR1 SGHRS, CDR2 YFSETQ. This CDR3 is 14 amino acids long. CDR3 in amino acids: CASSLAGRDYEAFF. The CDR3 DNA reads as TGCGCCAGCAGCTTGGCGGGCAGGGACTACGAAGCTTTCTTT.

The chain links TRBV25-1 to TRBJ1-1; perhaps TRBD1 as D (5 bases). The CDR3 contains 13 residues. V was cut by 5 bases and J by 11 bases, with 18 bases left in between. From germline, CDR1 is MGHDK and CDR2 SYGVNS. The DNA for the CDR3 is TGTGCCAGCAGTTTCGGACCGACAGCGAGGGCTTTCTTT. It specifies CASSFGPTARAFF.

The chain couples TRBV2 to TRBJ2-2; no clear D. The CDR3 extends over 14 amino acids. Germline V gene data show CDR1 as SNHLY and CDR2 as FYNNEI. Trimming removed 0 bases at V and 4 bases at J, with 6 bases between. The CDR3 region has the DNA TGTGCCAGCAGTGAAGCGCGTTTCACCGGGGAGCTGTTTTTT. This translates into CASSEARFTGELFF.

This chain links TRBV7-3 with TRBJ2-5, with 8 bases matching TRBD2. The CDR3 is 14 residues long. V lost 5 bases, J lost 5 bases, and 7 bases stayed unmatched. Per germline, CDR1 SGHTA and CDR2 FQGTGA. Here the CDR3 reads CASSDGGVSETQYF. CDR3 bases: TGTGCCAGCAGCGACGGGGGGGTTAGTGAGACCCAGTACTTC.

This chain uses TRBV12-3 or TRBV12-4 with TRBJ1-1; D is unresolved. The CDR3 consists of 16 residues. V lost 6 bases and J 5 bases, leaving 22 bases between the germline ends. The CDR3 sequence: CASRLAGEKTRTEAFF. CDR3 DNA sequence: TGTGCCAGCAGGCTAGCGGGAGAAAAGACCCGAACTGAAGCTTTCTTT.

This clonotype was detected ten times or more. The chain carries TRBV7-9 and TRBJ2-3; D is unresolved. V was shortened by 4 bases and J by 5 bases, with 7 bases between the two germline ends. CDR3 length: 12 residues. Germline CDR1 reads SEHNR; CDR2 reads FQNEAQ (reference sequence). CDR3 region: CASSSLGDTQYF. The CDR3, as DNA: TGTGCCAGCAGCTCCCTCGGAGATACGCAGTATTTT.

On this clonotype: No conserved phenylalanine or tryptophan is present at the end of the CDR3, so a read error is the likely explanation. The J gene is TRBJ2-2, the V gene TRBV24-1; maybe TRBD2 (7 bases). Trimming took off 0 bases at V and 5 bases at J, with 15 bases between the two ends. The CDR3 is 17 amino acids. Germline V lookup: CDR1 KGHDR, CDR2 SFDVKD. The CDR3 spells CATSDLPSGGGTGELFS. The CDR3 nucleotides are TGTGCCACCAGTGATTTGCCTAGCGGAGGGGGGACCGGGGAGCTGTTTTCT.

Ten or more counts support this clonotype. DNA for the CDR3: TGTGCCAGCAGTTTAGGGGTAGCGGGGGGGCGGGGGCAAGAGACCCAGTACTTC. Amino acid sequence: CASSLGVAGGRGQETQYF. The chain joins TRBV12-3 or TRBV12-4 to TRBJ2-5; the match to TRBD2 covers 11 bases. The CDR3 spans 18 residues. Trimming took 1 base from V and 2 from J; bases not matched to a gene: 9.

With regard to this clonotype: Since the CDR3 does not end with the conserved phenylalanine or tryptophan, this likely comes from a read error. The chain links TRBV7-9 to TRBJ2-5; D is unclear. Trimming removed 5 bases from V and 0 bases from J, with 4 bases in between. The CDR3 has 12 residues. Germline CDR1 reads SEHNR; CDR2 reads FQNEAQ (reference sequence). Here the CDR3 reads CASSRYQETQYL. In DNA form, the CDR3 reads TGTGCCAGCAGCCGGTACCAAGAGACCCAGTACCTC.

This clonotype turned up a few times. The chain couples TRBV7-2 to TRBJ2-7; D perhaps matches TRBD1 (6 bases). Germline CDR1 is SGHTA and CDR2 is FQGNSA. V was trimmed by 5 bases and J by 2 bases, leaving 19 bases between them. CDR3 length: 16 amino acids. CDR3 region: CASSREGQLGTYEQYF. The CDR3 coding sequence is TGTGCCAGCAGCCGCGAAGGACAGCTGGGTACCTACGAGCAGTACTTC.

The genes are TRBV20-1 and TRBJ1-2; D is perhaps TRBD1 (5 bases). Trimming shortened V by 4 bases and J by 6 bases, and 24 bases separated the two germline ends. The germline V gene encodes CDR1 DFQATT and CDR2 SNEGSKA (reference sequence). The CDR3 has 16 amino acids. DNA of the CDR3: TGCAGTGCTACGGGGCCGGTTATCCCCGGTAAGGATGGCTACACCTTC. This sequence encodes CSATGPVIPGKDGYTF.

The genes are TRBV4-1 and TRBJ2-3; 8 bases are shared with TRBD1. V was pared by 4 bases and J by 1 base, with 10 bases of the junction left unmatched. Germline V gene data show CDR1 as MGHRA and CDR2 as YSYEKL. The CDR3 extends over 17 amino acids. CDR3 protein: CASSPQNGQGRTDTQYF. The CDR3, as DNA: TGCGCCAGCAGCCCACAAAACGGACAGGGACGCACAGATACGCAGTATTTT.

In this sample, this clonotype turned up a few times. The chain employs TRBV9 and TRBJ2-7; 10 bases match TRBD2. Germline CDR1 and CDR2: SGDLS and YYNGEE. The CDR3 consists of 15 residues. Written as DNA, the CDR3 is TGTGTTAGCAGCGTAAGCCCCACGACTAGCGGGGAGCAGTACTTC. This encodes CVSSVSPTTSGEQYF.

Concerning this clonotype itself: It is likely a read error, because the conserved phenylalanine at the end of the CDR3 is missing. V usage is TRBV20-1 and J usage is TRBJ2-3; no clear D. The V end lost 3 bases, the J end lost 3 bases, and 7 bases lay between the germline ends. Germline V gene data show CDR1 as DFQATT and CDR2 as SNEGSKA (reference sequence). The CDR3 is 12 amino acids. Written as DNA, the CDR3 is TGCAGTGCTAGGGCTGGTACAGATACGCAGTATATT. Translated, it gives CSARAGTDTQYI.

V is TRBV20-1 and J is TRBJ1-2, with a weak D call TRBD1 (5 bases). V was cut by 5 bases and J by 2 bases, with 18 bases left in between. CDR3 length: 15 amino acids. CDR1 DFQATT and CDR2 SNEGSKA come from the germline V gene (reference sequence). The CDR3 region is CSALGRDGANYGYTF. CDR3 in DNA: TGCAGTGCTCTGGGCAGGGATGGGGCGAACTATGGCTACACCTTC.

The V call is TRBV10-3, the J call TRBJ2-7; 9 nucleotides agree with TRBD1. V shed 6 bases and J 0 bases; nucleotides not matched to a gene: 18. Germline CDR1 ENHRY, CDR2 SYGVKD. CDR3 length: 19 amino acids. CDR3 amino acids: CAIRGISQGTGSFSYEQYF. CDR3 DNA sequence: TGTGCCATCAGGGGGATTTCTCAAGGGACAGGGAGCTTCTCCTACGAGCAGTACTTC.

The rearrangement links TRBV15 to TRBJ2-7; TRBD1 agrees at 11 bases. The CDR3 length is 14 residues. In germline, CDR1 is LNHNV, CDR2 YYDKDF (reference sequence). J gave up 4 bases and V 3 bases, and 2 bases lay outside the gene matches. CDR3 DNA: TGTGCCACCAGCAGGGACAGGGGGCAATACGAGCAGTACTTC. Its protein product is CATSRDRGQYEQYF. Combining the CDR3 with reference TRBV15 and TRBJ2-7 gives the whole variable domain DAMVIQNPRYQVTQFGKPVTLSCSQTLNHNVMYWYQQKSSQAPKLLFHYYDKDFNNEADTPDNFQSRRPNTSFCFLDIRSPGLGDTAMYLCATSRDRGQYEQYFGPGTRLTVT.